This is a list of T cell receptor beta chains from one sample in a study of graft-versus-host responses after intestinal transplantation. Assay used: immunoSEQ multiplex PCR; TCRdb lists only in-frame clones, some missing. This table holds more than 30,000 clones, 75% to 90% found once. Sample: ileum tissue, taken about 28 weeks after intestinal transplant. These receptor sequences come from a human patient who received an intestinal transplant, so some T cells may come from the graft donor. Each CDR3 is given with its conserved first and last residue. Each record gives: V gene, D gene, clone size, J gene, CDR3 DNA, CDR3 protein. The D gene is left open where the match is weak. The size entry is marked missing in some rows and otherwise reads once, few, many or a size class.

>TRBV6-1|TRBD1|.|TRBJ2-1
TGTGCCAGCAGTGAAGGGGCAGCCGGGACAGGGTACAATGAGCAGTTCTTC
CASSEGAAGTGYNEQFF
>TRBV7-3|.|.|TRBJ2-1
TGTGCCAGCAGCTTGGACTATTACAATGAGCAGTTCTTC
CASSLDYYNEQFF
>TRBV29-1|TRBD2|.|TRBJ2-2
TGCAGCGCTCTCCGGCCTAGCGGGAGTAGCGGGGAGCTGTTTTTT
CSALRPSGSSGELFF
>TRBV11-3|.|.|TRBJ2-5
TGTGCCAGCAGCTTAGGGGGTGGCTCAGAGACCCAGTACTTC
CASSLGGGSETQYF
>TRBV6-5|.|.|TRBJ2-7
TGTGCCAGCAGTTACTCGGAGGGGGCGTACGAGCAGTACTTC
CASSYSEGAYEQYF
>TRBV28|TRBD1|once|TRBJ2-7
TGTGCCAGCAGTTTCGGGGGACAGGGCACCTACGAGCAGTACTTC
CASSFGGQGTYEQYF
>TRBV4-2|.|once|TRBJ1-2
TGTGCCAGCAGCCCTGAATTTACCGGGACACTCTATGGCTACACCTTC
CASSPEFTGTLYGYTF
>TRBV9|.|.|TRBJ2-7
TGTGCCAGCAGAGGGACCGATTCCTACGAGCAGTACTTC
CASRGTDSYEQYF
>TRBV28|.|.|TRBJ2-1
TGTGCCAGCAGTATGCCCGGGACCCACAATGAGCAGTTCTTC
CASSMPGTHNEQFF
>TRBV5-4|.|once|TRBJ1-2
TGTGCCAGCAGCTTGGCTTACGAGGTCGGCTACACCTTC
CASSLAYEVGYTF
>TRBV18|TRBD2|.|TRBJ2-1
TGTGCCAGCTCACCATTCGAGCGGGGGGGCACCGGCAATGAGCAGTTCTTC
CASSPFERGGTGNEQFF
>TRBV10-3|.|.|TRBJ2-2
TGTGCCGTGCAGGGAAACACCGGGGAGCTGTTTTTT
CAVQGNTGELFF
>TRBV27|.|.|TRBJ1-5
TGTGCCAGCAGTTTATTTTGGGGGTCTAGCAATCAGCCCCAGCATTTT
CASSLFWGSSNQPQHF
>TRBV21-1|.|.|TRBJ1-6
TGTGCCAGCAGGTCACCCCGGGACCTTTATCGGGTCTCACCCCTCCACTTT
CASRSPRDLYRVSPLHF
>TRBV28|TRBD1|.|TRBJ2-5
TGTGCCAGCAGTTTCGGGACAGGGGCAGAGACCCAGTACTTC
CASSFGTGAETQYF
>TRBV29-1|.|.|TRBJ2-3
TGCAGCGTTGAAAGTGACACCTATAGCACAGATACGCAGTATTTT
CSVESDTYSTDTQYF
>TRBV28|TRBD1|.|TRBJ1-5
TGTGCCAGCAGTTTCCCGGGACAGGAGAATAGCAATCAGCCCCAGCATTTT
CASSFPGQENSNQPQHF
>TRBV5-1|.|.|TRBJ2-1
TGCGCCAGCAGCTTCGAGGGGGCCTACAATGAGCAGTTCTTC
CASSFEGAYNEQFF
>TRBV19|.|.|TRBJ1-5
TGTGCCAGTAGTATTTGGTTCTGGGGCAATCAGCCCCAGCATTTT
CASSIWFWGNQPQHF
>TRBV18|TRBD2|.|TRBJ2-5
TGTGCCAGCTCAAGCAATACGGCTAGCGGGAAAGAGACCCAGTACTTC
CASSSNTASGKETQYF
>TRBV6-6|TRBD1|.|TRBJ1-6
TGTGCCAGCAGTCCGACAGGGCTTTCACCCCTCCACTTT
CASSPTGLSPLHF
>TRBV5-4|TRBD2|.|TRBJ2-2
TGTGCCAGCAGCTATGGACTAGCGGGAGCAGGAAACACCGGGGAGCTGTTTTTT
CASSYGLAGAGNTGELFF
>TRBV11-2|TRBD2|.|TRBJ2-1
TGTGCCAGCGCCCAGGGGGGCGGGAGGGCCGGTGAGCAGTTCTTC
CASAQGGGRAGEQFF
>TRBV11-1|.|few|TRBJ1-5
TGTGCCAGCAGCTTAGCTAACACGAGCGAGTATAGCAATCAGCCCCAGCATTTT
CASSLANTSEYSNQPQHF
>TRBV10-3|.|.|TRBJ1-5
TGTGCCATCGCGGGAGGTGTGGGGGGCCGCAATCAGCCCCAGCATTTT
CAIAGGVGGRNQPQHF
>TRBV9|.|.|TRBJ2-5
TGTGCCAGCAGCCCCGACGACCTGGTTCAAGAGACCCAGTACTTC
CASSPDDLVQETQYF
>TRBV2|.|.|TRBJ2-5
TGTGCCAGCAGTGAAAACGGGGAGACCCAGTACTTC
CASSENGETQYF
>TRBV6-1|.|few|TRBJ2-1
TGTGCCAGCAGCTTAAGAGAGGGCGGGTACAATGAGCAGTTCTTC
CASSLREGGYNEQFF
>TRBV6-1|.|.|TRBJ1-2
TGTGCCAGCAGTGATGGGGGACTGGATGGCTACACCTTC
CASSDGGLDGYTF
>TRBV4-2|TRBD2|.|TRBJ2-1
TGTGCCAGCAGCCAAGAAGGAGCGGGAGGAAGGAATGAGCAGTTCTTC
CASSQEGAGGRNEQFF
>TRBV5-1|TRBD2|.|TRBJ2-1
TGCGCCAGCAGCTTGGGGACTAGCGGGAGCGGGGAGCAGTTCTTC
CASSLGTSGSGEQFF
>TRBV4-1|TRBD1|.|TRBJ2-7
TGCGCCAGCAGCCAGGGACAGACGTCTTACTACGAGCAGTACTTC
CASSQGQTSYYEQYF
>TRBV28|.|.|TRBJ2-7
TGTGCCAGCAGTTTCCCCCGCGAGGTGGGCTACGAGCAGTACTTC
CASSFPREVGYEQYF
>TRBV28|.|.|TRBJ2-7
TGTGCCAGCAGTCTCACAAGGGAGCAGTACTTC
CASSLTREQYF
>TRBV29-1|TRBD1|.|TRBJ2-2
TGCAGCTCCTCGGGACAGGGGGGCAACACCGGGGAGCTGTTTTTT
CSSSGQGGNTGELFF
>TRBV2|.|.|TRBJ1-1
TGTGCCAGCAGTGCGTGGGGGTGGAACACTGAAGCTTTCTTT
CASSAWGWNTEAFF
>TRBV27|.|.|TRBJ1-2
TGTGCCAGCTGGTCCGGCGGTACCTATGGCTACACCTTC
CASWSGGTYGYTF
>TRBV15|.|few|TRBJ1-5
TGTGCCACCAGCAGAGATTGGGGGAGCAATCAGCCCCAGCATTTT
CATSRDWGSNQPQHF
>TRBV5-1|TRBD1|.|TRBJ1-2
TGCGCCAGCAGCTCCGGACAGGGGGCGAATAGTGGCTACACCTTC
CASSSGQGANSGYTF
>TRBV4-1|.|.|TRBJ2-5
TGCGCCAGCAGCCTCCCTTCTCGTGGGGGAATTGCCCAAGAGACCCAGTACTTC
CASSLPSRGGIAQETQYF
>TRBV4-2|.|few|TRBJ2-1
TGTGCCAGCAGCCAAGGGACGGAAGGGCATGAGCAGTTCTTC
CASSQGTEGHEQFF
>TRBV7-2|TRBD1|.|TRBJ2-7
TGTGCCAGCAGCGCGGACAGGAGCTCCTACGAGCAGTACTTC
CASSADRSSYEQYF
>TRBV7-3|TRBD1|.|TRBJ2-7
TGTGCCAGCAGCTTAACGGGACAGGCAAACTACGAGCAGTACTTC
CASSLTGQANYEQYF
>TRBV20-1|.|.|TRBJ1-1
TGCAGTGCTAGACGGGACACTGAAGCTTTCTTT
CSARRDTEAFF
>TRBV4-1|.|.|TRBJ1-2
TGCGCCAGCAGCCTCGGGACACGGCTTAACTATGGCTACACCTTC
CASSLGTRLNYGYTF
>TRBV11-2|.|once|TRBJ1-1
TGTGCCAGCAGTCGGGACGGTTTGGACACTGAAGCTTTCTTT
CASSRDGLDTEAFF